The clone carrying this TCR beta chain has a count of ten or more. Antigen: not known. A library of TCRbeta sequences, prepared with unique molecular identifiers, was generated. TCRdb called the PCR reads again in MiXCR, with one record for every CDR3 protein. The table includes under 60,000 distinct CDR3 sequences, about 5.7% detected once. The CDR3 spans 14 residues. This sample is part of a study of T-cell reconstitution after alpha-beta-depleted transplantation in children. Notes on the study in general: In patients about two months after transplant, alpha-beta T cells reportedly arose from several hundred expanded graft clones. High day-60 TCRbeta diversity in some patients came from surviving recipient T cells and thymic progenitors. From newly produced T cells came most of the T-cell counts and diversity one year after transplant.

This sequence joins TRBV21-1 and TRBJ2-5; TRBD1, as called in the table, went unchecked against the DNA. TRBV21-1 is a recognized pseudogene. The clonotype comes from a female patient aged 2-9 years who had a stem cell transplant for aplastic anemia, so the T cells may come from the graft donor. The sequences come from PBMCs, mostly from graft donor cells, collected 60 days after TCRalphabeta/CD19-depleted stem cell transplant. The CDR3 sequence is CASPPRGRQETQYF. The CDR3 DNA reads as TGTGCCAGCCCCCCGAGGGGCAGGCAAGAGACCCAGTACTTC.